The clone carrying this T cell receptor (beta chain) was observed a few times. The antigen remains undetermined. This entry is derived from a study of OX40 agonist ivuxolimab in advanced cancers. Study summary: Ivuxolimab was delivered to patients intravenously every 2 weeks at doses spanning 0.01 to 10 mg/kg. Findings of the study overall: Researchers report that CD8+ T cells had, on average, more expanded clones than CD4+. Antigen specificity of clonally expanded peripheral T cells was not established.

Sampling of blood occurred at baseline, cycle 4 day 1, and cycle 7 day 1. Germline loops: CDR1 DFQATT, CDR2 SNEGSKA (reference sequence). This CDR3 is built from 11 residues. Trimming stripped 5 bases from V and 8 bases from J, with 12 bases between. Assay: immunoSEQ multiplex PCR; the TCRdb copy retains only in-frame clones and omits some. The sample lists roughly 130,000 clones, around 95% seen once, with roughly 0.15% in the top ten. The clonotype comes from an adult with an advanced solid tumor such as melanoma, head and neck, liver or kidney cancer. The material sequenced was CD4+ or CD8+ T cells sorted from blood, taken in a trial of the OX40 agonist ivuxolimab. This sequence joins TRBV20-1 and TRBJ1-1, with D possibly being TRBD1 (6 bases). CDR3 loop: CSAQGRGEAFF. The CDR3 coding sequence is TGCAGTGCTCAAGGGAGGGGGGAAGCTTTCTTT.